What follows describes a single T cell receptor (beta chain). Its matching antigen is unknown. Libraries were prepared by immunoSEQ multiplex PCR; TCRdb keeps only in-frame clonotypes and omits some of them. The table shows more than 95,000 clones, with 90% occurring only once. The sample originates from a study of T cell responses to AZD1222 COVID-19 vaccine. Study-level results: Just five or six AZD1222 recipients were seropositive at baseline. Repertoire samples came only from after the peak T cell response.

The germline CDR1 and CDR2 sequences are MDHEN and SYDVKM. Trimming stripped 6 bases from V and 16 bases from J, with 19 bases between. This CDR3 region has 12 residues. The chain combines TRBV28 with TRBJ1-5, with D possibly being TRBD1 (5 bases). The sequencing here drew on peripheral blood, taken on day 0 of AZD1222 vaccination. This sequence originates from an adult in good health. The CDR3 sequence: CASSYPGSQGHF. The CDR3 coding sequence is TGTGCCAGCAGCTACCCTGGGTCTCAGGGACATTTT.